This TCR beta chain appears in the sequencing data of a study of blood T cells in healthy people across ages. This clonotype was counted only a few times. Primed by a sample-barcoded 5' primer and a J-beta primer mix, a second PCR proceeded for roughly 6 to 12 cycles. From the 5' RACE reads, TCRdb called clonotypes with MiXCR, one entry per CDR3 protein. The sample consists of about 1.7 million distinct CDR3 sequences, about 30% of them appearing once. The origin of this receptor is a young woman in good health. What was sequenced was blood.

The CDR3, as DNA: TGTGCCACCAGCAGAGAGCGTGCCAAGGGCAATGAGCAGTTCTTC. It encodes CATSRERAKGNEQFF. The chain combines TRBV15 with TRBJ2-1; the D is unclear. From germline, CDR1 is LNHNV and CDR2 YYDKDF (reference sequence). V dropped 0 bases and J dropped 6 bases, with 12 bases sitting between them. There are 15 residues in the CDR3.